The 11 T cell receptor beta chains given below trace back to one sample, sequenced in a study of control samples from healthy donors and cancer patients. Repertoires were generated with immunoSEQ multiplex PCR, while TCRdb's copy carries only in-frame clones and drops some. The sample lists approximately 100,000 clones; around nine tenths were seen once. The sequencing sample was made of blood. These receptor sequences come from a man aged 25-45 years in good health.

This clone was detected only once. The V call is TRBV9, the J call TRBJ2-7, with TRBD1 identical over 11 bases. The trim removed 3 bases at V and 3 bases at J, leaving 2 bases unmatched. CDR3 size: 14 residues. The germline gives CDR1 SGDLS, CDR2 YYNGEE. CDR3 in amino acids: CASSAGQGDYEQYF. The DNA for the CDR3 is TGTGCCAGCAGCGCGGGACAGGGGGACTACGAGCAGTACTTC. Complete variable domain (other parts from reference TRBV9 and TRBJ2-7): DSGVTQTPKHLITATGQRVTLRCSPRSGDLSVYWYQQSLDQGLQFLIQYYNGEERAKGNILERFSAQQFPDLHSELNLSSLELGDSALYFCASSAGQGDYEQYFGPGTRLTVT.

The V and J genes are TRBV19 and TRBJ2-1; 9 bases agree with TRBD2. Germline V gives CDR1 LNHDA, CDR2 SQIVND (reference sequence). Trimming at V came to 7 bases and at J to 0 bases, leaving 7 bases not matched to a gene. The CDR3 totals 16 residues. The CDR3 bases are TGTGCCAGTAAAGACCTTAGCGGGGGCTCCTACAATGAGCAGTTCTTC. It encodes CASKDLSGGSYNEQFF.

The chain uses TRBV18 and TRBJ2-3, with TRBD1 identical over 9 bases. The CDR3 is made up of 16 amino acids. V was clipped by 3 bases and J by 0 bases; unmatched bases: 4. The germline CDR1 and CDR2 sequences are KGHSH and LQKENI. CDR3 amino acids: CASSPLGTGSTDTQYF. CDR3 nucleotides: TGTGCCAGCTCACCTTTAGGGACAGGGAGCACAGATACGCAGTATTTT. Full variable domain (outside the CDR3, taken from reference TRBV18 and TRBJ2-3): NAGVMQNPRHLVRRRGQEARLRCSPMKGHSHVYWYRQLPEEGLKFMVYLQKENIIDESGMPKERFSAEFPKEGPSILRIQQVVRGDSAAYFCASSPLGTGSTDTQYFGPGTRLTVL.

The V gene is TRBV7-3, the J gene TRBJ2-1; possible D gene TRBD1, 5 bases. From germline, CDR1 is SGHTA and CDR2 FQGTGA. Trimming took 0 bases from V and 7 from J, leaving 7 bases between them. The CDR3 has 13 residues. This CDR3 is CASSLTAGNEQFF. CDR3 nucleotides: TGTGCCAGCAGCTTAACGGCAGGGAATGAGCAGTTCTTC.

The CDR3, as DNA: TGTGCCAGCAGCTTAGCAGGGGGCGGGAACACTGAAGCTTTCTTT. The encoded protein is CASSLAGGGNTEAFF. J is TRBJ1-1 and V is TRBV7-8; 7 positions agree with TRBD1. The CDR3 is 15 amino acids. V shed 0 bases and J 1 base; nucleotides not matched to a gene: 2. In germline, CDR1 is SGHVS, CDR2 FQNEAQ.

The J gene is TRBJ2-3, the V gene TRBV4-1, with D uncertain. Germline V gene lookup returns CDR1 MGHRA and CDR2 YSYEKL. The CDR3 length is 17 residues. V dropped 1 base and J dropped 0 bases, with 14 bases sitting between them. CDR3 in DNA: TGCGCCAGCAGCCAAGGCGCGGCAGCCTCTAGCACAGATACGCAGTATTTT. Protein: CASSQGAAASSTDTQYF.

The V gene is TRBV19, the J gene TRBJ1-6; D is unresolved. The V gene's germline CDR1 is LNHDA and CDR2 SQIVND (reference sequence). This CDR3 has 14 residues. The V gene lost 5 bases and the J gene lost 4 bases, with 9 bases spanning the gap. The DNA of the CDR3 is TGTGCCAGTAGTTTCCGAGGTTATAATTCACCCCTCCACTTT. Protein sequence: CASSFRGYNSPLHF.

CDR3 amino acids: CASSLEGASYSGELFF. CDR3 nucleotide sequence: TGCGCCAGCAGCTTGGAAGGGGCTAGTTATTCCGGGGAGCTGTTTTTT. The chain has TRBV5-1 and TRBJ2-2; a possible D gene is TRBD1 (5 bases). The germline V gene encodes CDR1 SGHRS and CDR2 YFSETQ. The CDR3 has 16 residues. Trimming cost V 0 bases and J 6 bases, with 15 bases left between them.

This chain uses TRBV10-3 with TRBJ1-1; 8 nucleotides align to TRBD1. The germline V gene has CDR1 ENHRY and CDR2 SYGVKD. The CDR3 totals 14 residues. V was pared by 9 bases and J by 4 bases, with 10 bases of the junction left unmatched. The DNA for the CDR3 is TGTGCCATTCAGGACAGGGAAGGGATCACTGAAGCTTTCTTT. Translating gives CAIQDREGITEAFF.

A single count supports this clone. V and J are TRBV18 and TRBJ1-1; possibly TRBD1 for D (6 bases). In germline, CDR1 is KGHSH, CDR2 LQKENI. The length of the CDR3 is 17 residues. Trimming removed 3 bases from V and 4 bases from J, with 21 bases in between. The CDR3 region is CASSPSGSGGRGTEAFF. In DNA, the CDR3 is TGTGCCAGCTCACCGAGTGGGAGCGGGGGGCGGGGCACTGAAGCTTTCTTT. Looking up the rest from reference TRBV18 and TRBJ1-1 gives the full variable domain: NAGVMQNPRHLVRRRGQEARLRCSPMKGHSHVYWYRQLPEEGLKFMVYLQKENIIDESGMPKERFSAEFPKEGPSILRIQQVVRGDSAAYFCASSPSGSGGRGTEAFFGQGTRLTVV.

The rearrangement links TRBV15 to TRBJ1-1; tentative D call: TRBD1 (6 bases). The CDR3 is 12 residues long. Per the germline V gene, CDR1 is LNHNV and CDR2 is YYDKDF (reference sequence). The V end was cut by 7 bases, the J end by 4 bases, with 10 bases between. CDR3 sequence (DNA): TGTGCCACCACCCGCAGGGGCACTGAAGCTTTCTTT. This sequence encodes CATTRRGTEAFF. The variable domain in full, with the rest retrieved from reference TRBV15 and TRBJ1-1, is DAMVIQNPRYQVTQFGKPVTLSCSQTLNHNVMYWYQQKSSQAPKLLFHYYDKDFNNEADTPDNFQSRRPNTSFCFLDIRSPGLGDTAMYLCATTRRGTEAFFGQGTRLTVV.